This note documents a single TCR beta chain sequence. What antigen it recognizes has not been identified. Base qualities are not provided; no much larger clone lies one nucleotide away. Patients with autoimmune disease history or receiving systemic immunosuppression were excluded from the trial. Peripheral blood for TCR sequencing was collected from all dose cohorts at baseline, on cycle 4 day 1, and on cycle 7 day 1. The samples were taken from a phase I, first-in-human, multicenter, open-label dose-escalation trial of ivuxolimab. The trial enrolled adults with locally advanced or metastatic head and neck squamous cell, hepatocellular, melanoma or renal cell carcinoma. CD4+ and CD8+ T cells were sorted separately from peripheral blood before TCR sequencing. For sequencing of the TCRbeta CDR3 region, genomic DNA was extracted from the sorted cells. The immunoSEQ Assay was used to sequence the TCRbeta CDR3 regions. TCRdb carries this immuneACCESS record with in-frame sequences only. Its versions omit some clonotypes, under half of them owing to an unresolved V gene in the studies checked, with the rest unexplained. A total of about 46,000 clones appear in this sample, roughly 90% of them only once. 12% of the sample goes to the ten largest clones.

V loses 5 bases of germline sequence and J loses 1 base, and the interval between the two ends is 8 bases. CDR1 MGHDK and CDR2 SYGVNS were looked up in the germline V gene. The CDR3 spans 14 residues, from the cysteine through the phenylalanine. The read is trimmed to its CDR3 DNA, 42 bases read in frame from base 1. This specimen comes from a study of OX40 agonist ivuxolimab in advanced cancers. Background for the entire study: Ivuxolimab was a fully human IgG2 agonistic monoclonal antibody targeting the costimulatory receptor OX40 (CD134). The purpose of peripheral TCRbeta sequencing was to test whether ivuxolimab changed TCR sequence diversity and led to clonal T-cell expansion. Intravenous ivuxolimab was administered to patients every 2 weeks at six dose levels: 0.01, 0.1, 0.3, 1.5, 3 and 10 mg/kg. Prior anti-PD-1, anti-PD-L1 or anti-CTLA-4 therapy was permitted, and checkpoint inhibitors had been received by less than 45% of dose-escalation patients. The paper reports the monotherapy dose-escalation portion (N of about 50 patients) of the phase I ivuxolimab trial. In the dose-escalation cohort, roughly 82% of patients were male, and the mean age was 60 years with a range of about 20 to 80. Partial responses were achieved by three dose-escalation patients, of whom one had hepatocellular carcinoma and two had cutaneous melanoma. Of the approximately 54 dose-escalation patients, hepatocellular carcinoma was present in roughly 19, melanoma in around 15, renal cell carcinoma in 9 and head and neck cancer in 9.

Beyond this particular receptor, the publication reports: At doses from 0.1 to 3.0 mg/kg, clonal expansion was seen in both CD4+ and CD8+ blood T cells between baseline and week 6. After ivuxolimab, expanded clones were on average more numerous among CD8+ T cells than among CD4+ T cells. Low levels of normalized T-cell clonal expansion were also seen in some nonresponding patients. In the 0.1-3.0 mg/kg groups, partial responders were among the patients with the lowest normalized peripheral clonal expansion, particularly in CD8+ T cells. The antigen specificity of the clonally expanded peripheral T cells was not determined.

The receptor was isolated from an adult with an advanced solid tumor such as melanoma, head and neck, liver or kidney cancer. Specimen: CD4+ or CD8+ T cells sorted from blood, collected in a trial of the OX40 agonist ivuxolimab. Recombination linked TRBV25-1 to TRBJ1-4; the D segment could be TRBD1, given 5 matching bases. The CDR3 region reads CASSWGGTNEKLFF. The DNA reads TGTGCCAGCAGTTGGGGGGGAACTAATGAAAAACTGTTTTTT.